The T cell receptor (beta chain) under discussion was sequenced for a study of graft-versus-host responses after intestinal transplantation. About the research overall: Among the recipients, all got anti-thymocyte globulin induction and then tacrolimus and steroids for approximately 3 years.

The plating included approximately 200,000 irradiated, violet-dye-labeled stimulator cells together with approximately 200,000 CFSE-labeled responder cells. Sorted after the reaction were proliferating CFSE-low CD3+CD4+ and CD3+CD8+ responders. This clone was detected only once. Germline trimming cut 5 bases from V and 6 bases from J; bases unmatched to any gene: 7. Germline V CDR1 and CDR2: KGHSH, LQKENI. The CDR3 has 14 amino acids. Libraries were prepared by immunoSEQ multiplex PCR; TCRdb keeps only in-frame clonotypes and omits some of them. Here the sample spans approximately 14,000 clones, around two fifths being singletons.

This sequence joins TRBV18 and TRBJ1-5; 7 bases are shared with TRBD1. The starting material was alloreactive CD4+ T cells from a mixed lymphocyte reaction culture, obtained before intestinal transplant. Subset defined: CFSE-low proliferating T cells sorted from approximately six-day pre-transplant mixed lymphocyte reaction (GvH or HvG direction). This receptor was obtained from a human patient who received an intestinal transplant. CDR3: CASSDYRGGQPQHF. CDR3 sequence (DNA): TGTGCCAGCTCAGATTACAGGGGTGGTCAGCCCCAGCATTTT.